The rows below give T cell receptor beta chains drawn from one sample of a study of T-cell memory formation after mild COVID-19. TCRdb re-derived calls from the 5' RACE reads in MiXCR, one entry per CDR3 protein. The repertoire has hundreds of thousands of distinct CDR3 sequences, more than 20% of them found once; the top ten carry 8.5% to 10%. Input material: PBMCs or a T cell subset sorted from them (not recorded which). The source is an adult woman who had mild COVID-19 (a few samples of this study predate the infection). Cell type and time point are not known. Both conserved end residues are part of each CDR3. D genes are given only for firm matches. A clone size is listed for some rows: how often the clone was seen (once, few, many), or a class if it is expanded.

v_call	clone_size	j_call	d_call	cdr3_length	cdr3_nt	cdr3_aa
TRBV10-3	NA	TRBJ1-1	NA	17	TGTGCCATCAGCACTACAGGGATAAAGGGAGATGGCACTGAAGCTTTCTTT	CAISTTGIKGDGTEAFF
TRBV24-1	few	TRBJ2-2	NA	14	TGTGCCACCAGGAGGACGGAGAACACCGGGGAGCTGTTTTTT	CATRRTENTGELFF
TRBV6-2/TRBV6-3	many	TRBJ2-1	TRBD2	17	TGTGCCAGCAGTTCCCAACTAGCGGGGAGCTCCTACAATGAGCAGTTCTTC	CASSSQLAGSSYNEQFF
TRBV7-2	NA	TRBJ1-6	TRBD1	14	TGTGCCAGCAGCTGGGACAGGGGAAATTTAGCCCTCCACTTT	CASSWDRGNLALHF
TRBV11-2	few	TRBJ2-7	TRBD1	13	TGTGCCAGCAGCTTAGACAGGGGGCCGACGCAGTACTTC	CASSLDRGPTQYF
TRBV3-1	NA	TRBJ1-1	NA	14	TGTGCCAGCAGCCAAGATTGGGGGAAAACTGAAGCTTTCTTT	CASSQDWGKTEAFF
TRBV10-3	NA	TRBJ1-2	TRBD1	14	TGTGCCATCAGCCCGGACAGGGCAAACTATGGCTACACCTTC	CAISPDRANYGYTF
TRBV4-2	NA	TRBJ1-1	TRBD1	16	TGTGCCAGCAGCCCAATTCAAACAGGGGTGAACACTGAAGCTTTCTTT	CASSPIQTGVNTEAFF
TRBV12-3/TRBV12-4	few	TRBJ1-5	NA	17	TGTGCCAGCAGTTTACCTTGGAGGGGCGTGGGCAATCAGCCCCAGCATTTT	CASSLPWRGVGNQPQHF
TRBV7-2	few	TRBJ2-2	TRBD1	15	TGTGCCAGCAGCCTTAAGACAGGGACCACTGGGGAGCTGTTTTTT	CASSLKTGTTGELFF
TRBV20-1	few	TRBJ1-1	NA	14	TGCAGTGCCTCAGGTGGTTTAATGAACACTGAAGCTTTCTTT	CSASGGLMNTEAFF
TRBV7-2	few	TRBJ1-1	TRBD1	14	TGTGCCAGCAGCTGGACAGGGGTGAACACTGAAGCTTTCTTT	CASSWTGVNTEAFF
TRBV30	few	TRBJ2-3	TRBD2	13	TGTGCCTGGAGTGTACTAGCGGAGGATACGCAGTATTTT	CAWSVLAEDTQYF
TRBV6-2/TRBV6-3	NA	TRBJ2-5	NA	14	TGTGCCAGCAGTGACCACGGGGCCCAAGAGACCCAGTACTTC	CASSDHGAQETQYF
TRBV19	NA	TRBJ1-5	NA	14	TGTGCCAGTAGTCTGCAGGGTACCAATCAGCCCCAGCATTTT	CASSLQGTNQPQHF
TRBV9	NA	TRBJ2-5	TRBD2	14	TGTGCCAGCAGTACGAGCGGGGGCTCGGAGACCCAGTACTTC	CASSTSGGSETQYF
TRBV5-1	few	TRBJ1-1	NA	14	TGCGCCAGCAGCTTGGCCGCGCATAACACTGAAGCTTTCTTT	CASSLAAHNTEAFF
TRBV25-1	few	TRBJ2-7	TRBD1	15	TGTGCCAGCAGTGAAGGGACAGGGGGACCCTACGAGCAGTACTTC	CASSEGTGGPYEQYF
TRBV5-6	NA	TRBJ2-5	TRBD2	15	TGTGCCAGCAGCTTACTAGCGGGGGCCAGAGAGACCCAGTACTTC	CASSLLAGARETQYF
TRBV20-1	few	TRBJ2-7	TRBD1	13	TGCAGTGCTACCGGGACAGCGTTATACGAGCAGTACTTC	CSATGTALYEQYF
TRBV6-1	few	TRBJ2-6	NA	16	TGTGCCAGCAGTGATTACAGGGCCTCTGGGGCCAACGTCCTGACTTTC	CASSDYRASGANVLTF
TRBV5-1	NA	TRBJ1-2	NA	14	TGCGCCAGCAGCTTGCCAGGGGATGTGTATGGCTACACCTTC	CASSLPGDVYGYTF
TRBV12-3/TRBV12-4	NA	TRBJ2-2	TRBD2	15	TGTGCCAGCAGTGGGCCTAGCGGGAACACCGGGGAGCTGTTTTTT	CASSGPSGNTGELFF
TRBV5-1	NA	TRBJ2-7	TRBD1	15	TGCGCCAGCAGCCCCAGGACAGGGGAAGTCTACGAGCAGTACTTC	CASSPRTGEVYEQYF
TRBV4-1	few	TRBJ1-2	TRBD1	16	TGCGCCAGCAGCCAAGCATCGACAGGGACCGTCTATGGCTACACCTTC	CASSQASTGTVYGYTF
TRBV7-8	few	TRBJ2-3	TRBD2	17	TGTGCCAGCAGCTTAAGGGAACGACTAGCGGTCACAGATACGCAGTATTTT	CASSLRERLAVTDTQYF
TRBV24-1	NA	TRBJ2-5	NA	12	TGTGCCACCAGTGATTTATCAGAGACCCAGTACTTC	CATSDLSETQYF
TRBV20-1	NA	TRBJ1-2	NA	12	TGCAGTGCTAGTGGGGAGACAGTTGGCTACACCTTC	CSASGETVGYTF
TRBV6-5	few	TRBJ2-5	TRBD2	19	TGTGCCAGCAGTTCCCAGCAGACTAGCGGACTTCGTCAGTACAAGACCCAGTACTTC	CASSSQQTSGLRQYKTQYF
TRBV7-2	NA	TRBJ2-7	NA	17	TGTGCCAGCAGCTTAGCGTCTGTCGGGGCTGGCCAGTACGAGCAGTACTTC	CASSLASVGAGQYEQYF
TRBV10-3	NA	TRBJ2-7	NA	12	TGTGCCATCAGTGAAAAAGACTACGAGCAGTACTTC	CAISEKDYEQYF
TRBV24-1	NA	TRBJ2-3	NA	16	TGTGCCACCAGTGAGGCAGGGGCGGCTAGCACAGATACGCAGTATTTT	CATSEAGAASTDTQYF
TRBV7-9	NA	TRBJ2-6	TRBD2	17	TGTGCCAGCAGCTTTAGCGGGAGGGCGTCTGGGGCCAACGTCCTGACTTTC	CASSFSGRASGANVLTF
TRBV4-3	NA	TRBJ2-1	NA	11	TGCGCCAGCAGCCAAAACAGGGCGCAGTTCTTC	CASSQNRAQFF
TRBV12-3/TRBV12-4	few	TRBJ2-7	NA	15	TGTGCCAGCAGGGGCGGGACAGCGAGTTCCTACGAGCAGTACTTC	CASRGGTASSYEQYF
TRBV5-1	NA	TRBJ1-1	NA	15	TGCGCCAGCAGCCAAAGGACACCTTTGAACACTGAAGCTTTCTTT	CASSQRTPLNTEAFF
TRBV5-1	many	TRBJ2-1	TRBD2	14	TGCGCCAGCGGGATTAGCGGGGGGGCCAATGAGCAGTTCTTC	CASGISGGANEQFF
TRBV29-1	few	TRBJ2-5	TRBD2	13	TGCAGCGTTGAAGGGACTAGCGAAGAGACCCAGTACTTC	CSVEGTSEETQYF
TRBV5-1	NA	TRBJ2-5	NA	13	TGCGCCAGCAGCTTGACCAACGGGGAGACCCAGTACTTC	CASSLTNGETQYF